This is a list of T cell receptor beta chains from one sample in a study of identical twins. TCRdb reprocessed the 5' RACE reads with MiXCR, giving one entry per CDR3 protein. The data contain just over 450,000 distinct CDR3 sequences, approximately 15% of them singletons. This sample also appeared in a second study, on yellow fever vaccine responses in identical twins.

The source material was CD4+ T cells sorted from blood. These receptors were obtained from a young woman in good health. Both conserved end residues are part of each CDR3. A D gene is named only where the DNA matches it firmly. Size is omitted from some rows. Given values are once, few, many or a class for expanded clones.

>many|TRBV7-9|TRBJ2-5|-
CASSSRQSQETQYF
TGTGCCAGCAGCTCCCGACAGTCCCAAGAGACCCAGTACTTC
>few|TRBV19|TRBJ1-1|TRBD1
CASSIPGTADTEAFF
TGTGCCAGTAGTATCCCGGGGACAGCGGACACTGAAGCTTTCTTT
>-|TRBV6-1|TRBJ2-2|TRBD1
CASRDRGRAGELFF
TGTGCCAGCAGAGACAGGGGAAGGGCCGGGGAGCTGTTTTTT
>-|TRBV7-3|TRBJ2-6|-
CASSSTGPGANVLTF
TGTGCCAGCAGCTCTACAGGGCCTGGGGCCAACGTCCTGACTTTC
>-|TRBV28|TRBJ2-2|-
CASSMGGYTGELFF
TGTGCCAGCAGTATGGGGGGCTACACCGGGGAGCTGTTTTTT
>many|TRBV27|TRBJ2-5|-
CASNRRETQYF
TGTGCCAGCAACAGAAGGGAGACCCAGTACTTC
>many|TRBV5-5|TRBJ2-3|TRBD1
CASSPVGQGTDTQYF
TGTGCCAGCAGCCCGGTGGGACAGGGCACAGATACGCAGTATTTT
>-|TRBV14|TRBJ2-1|-
CASSLVRGGKFF
TGTGCCAGCAGCCTGGTACGTGGGGGAAAGTTCTTC
>few|TRBV3-1|TRBJ2-7|-
CASSQPQGTYEQYF
TGTGCCAGCAGCCAACCTCAGGGGACGTACGAGCAGTACTTC
>-|TRBV30|TRBJ2-3|TRBD2
CAWSYLRTSGNLDTQYF
TGTGCCTGGAGTTACCTAAGGACTAGCGGGAATCTAGATACGCAGTATTTT
>few|TRBV19|TRBJ2-7|-
CASSRSTSSYEQYF
TGTGCCAGTAGCCGGAGCACCAGCTCCTACGAGCAGTACTTC
>-|TRBV11-2|TRBJ2-1|TRBD1
CASSFLPTGTGGGNEQFF
TGTGCCAGCAGCTTCCTACCGACCGGGACAGGGGGAGGAAATGAGCAGTTCTTC
>few|TRBV27|TRBJ2-7|-
CASSQPGLTTYEQYF
TGTGCCAGCAGTCAACCTGGACTAACAACCTACGAGCAGTACTTC
>many|TRBV10-3|TRBJ2-3|TRBD1
CAISGQGTGDTQYF
TGTGCCATCAGCGGACAGGGGACAGGCGATACGCAGTATTTT
>-|TRBV29-1|TRBJ1-1|TRBD1
CSVVRRTGGPSGTEAFF
TGCAGCGTTGTTCGTAGGACAGGGGGCCCATCGGGGACTGAAGCTTTCTTT
>-|TRBV20-1|TRBJ2-3|TRBD2
CSVRLAGDWDTQYF
TGCAGTGTTCGACTAGCGGGAGATTGGGATACGCAGTATTTT
>-|TRBV6-2/TRBV6-3|TRBJ2-5|-
CASSYETGYQEIQYF
TGTGCCAGCAGTTACGAAACTGGATACCAAGAGATCCAGTACTTC
>few|TRBV20-1|TRBJ2-3|-
CSARAGTILTDTQYF
TGCAGTGCTAGAGCGGGGACGATACTCACAGATACGCAGTATTTT
>-|TRBV2|TRBJ2-7|TRBD1
CASRGDRDHEQYF
TGTGCCAGCAGAGGGGACAGGGACCACGAGCAGTACTTC
>many|TRBV5-1|TRBJ2-2|-
CASSSNSGADTGELFF
TGCGCCAGCAGTTCTAACAGCGGAGCTGACACCGGGGAGCTGTTTTTT
>-|TRBV7-6|TRBJ2-1|-
CASSNGLRGDNEQFF
TGTGCCAGCAGCAATGGCCTCAGGGGAGACAATGAGCAGTTCTTC
>few|TRBV5-1|TRBJ2-7|TRBD1
CASSGGQGSLSYEQYF
TGCGCCAGCAGCGGAGGACAGGGGTCGCTCTCCTACGAGCAGTACTTC
>few|TRBV20-1|TRBJ2-7|TRBD1
CSASGGQGRSEQYF
TGCAGTGCTAGTGGGGGACAGGGACGGAGCGAGCAGTACTTC
>-|TRBV27|TRBJ1-4|TRBD1
CASRRQGTNEKLFF
TGTGCCAGCAGGCGACAGGGAACTAATGAAAAACTGTTTTTT
>few|TRBV9|TRBJ1-1|TRBD1
CASSVAGGALNTEAFF
TGTGCCAGCAGCGTAGCAGGGGGCGCACTGAACACTGAAGCTTTCTTT
>-|TRBV18|TRBJ2-2|-
CASSPPLKHGELFF
TGTGCCAGCTCACCACCGTTGAAGCACGGGGAGCTGTTTTTT
>few|TRBV5-1|TRBJ2-3|-
CASSPTAGGPDTQYF
TGCGCCAGCAGCCCGACGGCAGGGGGGCCAGATACGCAGTATTTT
>-|TRBV28|TRBJ2-1|-
CASRAGSSYNEQFF
TGTGCCAGCCGCGCGGGAAGCTCCTACAATGAGCAGTTCTTC
>-|TRBV5-1|TRBJ1-6|-
CASSIVAGDNSPLHF
TGCGCCAGCAGCATTGTGGCAGGCGATAATTCACCCCTCCACTTT
>-|TRBV5-1|TRBJ2-3|-
CASSLAPRSSTDTQYF
TGCGCCAGCAGCTTGGCCCCGCGATCTAGCACAGATACGCAGTATTTT
>few|TRBV7-2|TRBJ2-1|-
CASSRGPAPYNEQFF
TGTGCCAGCTCCCGGGGGCCCGCCCCCTACAATGAGCAGTTCTTC
>-|TRBV7-2|TRBJ2-3|-
CASSRKGGATDTQYF
TGTGCCAGCAGCCGTAAGGGGGGCGCCACAGATACGCAGTATTTT
>-|TRBV7-9|TRBJ2-7|TRBD1
CALGQDSYEQYF
TGTGCCTTAGGACAGGACTCCTACGAGCAGTACTTC
>-|TRBV7-2|TRBJ2-7|-
CASSNTGYTYEQYF
TGTGCCAGCAGTAACACGGGATACACCTACGAGCAGTACTTC
>-|TRBV20-1|TRBJ2-2|-
CSATRPVGETGELFF
TGCAGTGCTACTCGGCCCGTTGGGGAGACCGGGGAGCTGTTTTTT
>few|TRBV7-9|TRBJ2-1|-
CASRYYNEQFF
TGTGCCAGCAGATACTACAATGAGCAGTTCTTC
>-|TRBV5-1|TRBJ2-5|TRBD1
CASSSQGTPEETQYF
TGCGCCAGCAGCTCACAGGGGACCCCCGAAGAGACCCAGTACTTC
>few|TRBV24-1|TRBJ2-1|-
CATALETVHEQFF
TGTGCCACCGCCCTCGAGACAGTCCATGAGCAGTTCTTC
>few|TRBV12-3/TRBV12-4|TRBJ1-4|TRBD1
CASSVRDRGRVSEKLFF
TGTGCCAGCAGTGTACGGGACAGGGGGCGCGTGAGTGAAAAACTGTTTTTT
>few|TRBV5-1|TRBJ2-5|TRBD2
CASSSGLAVGETQYF
TGCGCCAGCAGCTCGGGACTAGCGGTGGGAGAGACCCAGTACTTC
>-|TRBV27|TRBJ2-7|-
CASSLDSPQGTYEQYF
TGTGCCAGCAGTCTAGACTCTCCCCAGGGAACCTACGAGCAGTACTTC
>few|TRBV28|TRBJ1-1|-
CASSMTPNTEAFF
TGTGCCAGCAGTATGACACCGAACACTGAAGCTTTCTTT
>few|TRBV7-2|TRBJ2-3|TRBD1
CASSRPGGRQYF
TGTGCCAGCAGCCGCCCAGGGGGCCGACAGTATTTT
>-|TRBV4-3|TRBJ2-2|-
CANSRTGELFF
TGCGCCAACAGCCGTACCGGGGAGCTGTTTTTT
>few|TRBV2|TRBJ2-3|TRBD2
CASKSTSPDTQYF
TGTGCCAGCAAATCGACTAGCCCAGATACGCAGTATTTT
>few|TRBV5-1|TRBJ1-4|-
CASSFVGGVEKLFF
TGCGCCAGCAGCTTTGTGGGGGGCGTTGAAAAACTGTTTTTT
>few|TRBV2|TRBJ2-7|-
CASTGAYEQYF
TGTGCCAGCACTGGGGCCTACGAGCAGTACTTC